One and the same sample provided the 16 T cell receptor beta chains below, sequenced in a study of siplizumab effects on memory and regulatory T cells. Antigens of these TCRs are unknown. TCRdb's copy holds only in-frame clones and misses some; the assay was immunoSEQ multiplex PCR. The sample lists 15,000 to 20,000 clones; roughly 49% were seen once. The authors kept the mixed lymphocyte reaction cells in coculture at 37°C for 6 days. The sequencing input was CFSE-low (dividing) CD4+ T cells sorted from an allogeneic mixed lymphocyte reaction. All receptors come from a human donor in good health; the cells came from an allogeneic mixed lymphocyte reaction.

The genes are TRBV9 and TRBJ2-1; D unclear. The length of the CDR3 is 13 residues. Trimming removed 0 bases from V and 6 bases from J, with 7 bases in between. Germline V gives CDR1 SGDLS, CDR2 YYNGEE. CDR3 nucleotide sequence: TGTGCCAGCAGCGTAGGAACTGTCAATGAGCAGTTCTTC. Protein: CASSVGTVNEQFF.

J is TRBJ2-1 and V is TRBV7-2; weak D call: TRBD1 (6 bases). The length of the CDR3 is 14 residues. CDR1 is SGHTA and CDR2 is FQGNSA in the germline V gene. V was trimmed by 4 bases and J by 6 bases, leaving 13 bases between them. CDR3 nucleotides: TGTGCCAGCAGCTCACCAGGGGAGATCAATGAGCAGTTCTTC. Its protein is CASSSPGEINEQFF.

V gene TRBV9 combines with J gene TRBJ1-2; D gene ambiguous. Germline CDR1 SGDLS, CDR2 YYNGEE. Between the trimmed V and J ends, which lost 1 base and 8 bases, there was a span of 9 bases. The CDR3 consists of 12 residues. In DNA, the CDR3 is TGTGCCAGCAGCGTATCCCACTGGGGCTACACCTTC. Its protein product is CASSVSHWGYTF.

V usage is TRBV19 and J usage is TRBJ1-1; possible D gene TRBD1, 5 bases. Trimming took 7 bases from V and 0 from J, leaving 9 bases between them. Germline-derived CDR1 and CDR2 are LNHDA and SQIVND (reference sequence). The CDR3 contains 13 residues. CDR3 sequence: CASKGQLNTEAFF. The CDR3 DNA follows: TGTGCCAGTAAGGGGCAGCTGAACACTGAAGCTTTCTTT.

The chain joins TRBV6-5 to TRBJ2-1, with 9 bases lining up with TRBD2. Trimming took 4 bases from V and 7 from J; bases not matched to a gene: 2. The CDR3 is 13 residues long. Germline CDR1 reads MNHEY; CDR2 reads SVGAGI. CDR3 protein: CASSSLAGNEQFF. The CDR3 DNA follows: TGTGCCAGCAGTTCCCTAGCGGGGAATGAGCAGTTCTTC.

This chain links TRBV6-4 with TRBJ2-7, with D perhaps given as TRBD1 or TRBD2 (5 bases each). Per germline, CDR1 MRHNA and CDR2 SNTAGT. This CDR3 is built from 15 residues. Trimming pared 6 bases from V and 1 base from J, leaving 16 bases between. CDR3 nucleotides: TGTGCCAGCAGCCCCCCCGGGACGGTATCCTACGAGCAGTACTTC. This encodes CASSPPGTVSYEQYF.

This chain uses TRBV6-5 with TRBJ1-4; D might be TRBD1 (5 bases). Germline V gene data show CDR1 as MNHEY and CDR2 as SVGAGI. The CDR3 totals 13 residues. Trimming stripped 1 base from V and 8 bases from J, with 8 bases between. The CDR3 nucleotides are TGTGCCAGCAGTTACTGGGGGGGAGAAAAACTGTTTTTT. It yields the protein CASSYWGGEKLFF.

The chain carries TRBV4-1 and TRBJ2-3; 8 nucleotides align to TRBD2. Germline V lookup: CDR1 MGHRA, CDR2 YSYEKL. The CDR3 contains 16 residues. Trimming removed 0 bases from V and 4 bases from J; junction bases left unmatched: 6. The CDR3 loop is CASSQDSAGGADTQYF. DNA of the CDR3: TGCGCCAGCAGCCAAGATTCTGCGGGGGGTGCAGATACGCAGTATTTT.

This clone was seen only once. The chain uses TRBV11-3 and TRBJ2-3; unclear D gene. CDR1 is SGHNT and CDR2 is YENEEA in the germline V gene. The CDR3 contains 13 residues. Trimming stripped 1 base from V and 6 bases from J, with 8 bases between. CDR3 protein: CASSLGVGDTQYF. The CDR3 region has the DNA TGTGCCAGCAGCTTAGGGGTAGGGGATACGCAGTATTTT.

This chain connects TRBV28 to TRBJ1-2; the D gene is possibly TRBD1 (6 bases). V was shortened by 6 bases and J by 6 bases, with 14 bases between the two germline ends. CDR3 size: 13 residues. The germline CDR1 and CDR2 sequences are MDHEN and SYDVKM. This CDR3 reads CASSQDSPHGYTF. In nucleotides, the CDR3 is TGTGCCAGCAGCCAGGACAGCCCCCATGGCTACACCTTC.

By share, this clone counts as medium-sized. The chain recombines TRBV5-4 with TRBJ1-2; 9 bases are a match to TRBD1. V shed 7 bases, J shed 8 bases, and the junction held 12 bases outside the gene matches. The CDR3 loop spans 14 amino acids. Germline-derived CDR1 and CDR2 are SGHNT and YYREEE (reference sequence). CDR3 DNA: TGTGCCAGCGCTCCGGGACAGGGACAATTGGGCTACACCTTC. Protein: CASAPGQGQLGYTF.

The table lists this clone with a few counts. The identical CDR3 is also encoded by other nucleotide sequences in the sample. The chain links TRBV10-3 to TRBJ2-3; TRBD2 matches at 8 bases. J lost 1 base, V lost 4 bases, and 4 bases had no gene match. The CDR3 loop spans 15 amino acids. The germline V gene encodes CDR1 ENHRY and CDR2 SYGVKD. The CDR3: CAISGTSGGTDTQYF. Written as DNA, the CDR3 is TGTGCCATCAGTGGTACTAGCGGCGGCACAGATACGCAGTATTTT.

V is TRBV5-1 and J is TRBJ1-6, with 8 positions matching TRBD1. CDR1 SGHRS and CDR2 YFSETQ come from the germline V gene. The CDR3 totals 14 residues. The trim removed 4 bases at V and 5 bases at J, leaving 2 bases unmatched. Written as DNA, the CDR3 is TGCGCCAGCAGCAGGGGACAGGATAATTCACCCCTCCACTTT. Its translation: CASSRGQDNSPLHF.

This clone was seen only a few times. The CDR3 reads CAPLVRGQDQPQHF. The CDR3 bases are TGCGCCCCCCTGGTAAGGGGGCAGGATCAGCCCCAGCATTTT. The chain employs TRBV10-1 and TRBJ1-5; 7 bases fit TRBD1. CDR1 and CDR2 (germline): WNHNN, SYGVQD (reference sequence). This CDR3 is 14 amino acids long. The V segment lost 11 bases and the J segment 5 bases; nucleotides outside the gene matches: 12.

This clone was seen more than once but under ten times. This rearrangement joins TRBV10-3 to TRBJ2-3; D might be TRBD2 (6 bases). Germline assignment: CDR1 ENHRY and CDR2 SYGVKD. The CDR3 is made up of 14 amino acids. V lost 5 bases and J 2 bases, leaving 11 bases between the germline ends. The DNA of the CDR3 is TGTGCCATCAGTCCGGGACTTACCACAGATACGCAGTATTTT. Residues: CAISPGLTTDTQYF.

V and J are TRBV30 and TRBJ2-1; D is uncertain. Trimming removed 5 bases from V and 0 bases from J, with 11 bases in between. Germline V gene sequence: CDR1 GTSNPN, CDR2 SVGIG (reference sequence). The CDR3 has 14 amino acids. The CDR3 nucleotides read TGTGCCTGGGAGAGGTGGGGCTCCTACAATGAGCAGTTCTTC. Its translation: CAWERWGSYNEQFF.